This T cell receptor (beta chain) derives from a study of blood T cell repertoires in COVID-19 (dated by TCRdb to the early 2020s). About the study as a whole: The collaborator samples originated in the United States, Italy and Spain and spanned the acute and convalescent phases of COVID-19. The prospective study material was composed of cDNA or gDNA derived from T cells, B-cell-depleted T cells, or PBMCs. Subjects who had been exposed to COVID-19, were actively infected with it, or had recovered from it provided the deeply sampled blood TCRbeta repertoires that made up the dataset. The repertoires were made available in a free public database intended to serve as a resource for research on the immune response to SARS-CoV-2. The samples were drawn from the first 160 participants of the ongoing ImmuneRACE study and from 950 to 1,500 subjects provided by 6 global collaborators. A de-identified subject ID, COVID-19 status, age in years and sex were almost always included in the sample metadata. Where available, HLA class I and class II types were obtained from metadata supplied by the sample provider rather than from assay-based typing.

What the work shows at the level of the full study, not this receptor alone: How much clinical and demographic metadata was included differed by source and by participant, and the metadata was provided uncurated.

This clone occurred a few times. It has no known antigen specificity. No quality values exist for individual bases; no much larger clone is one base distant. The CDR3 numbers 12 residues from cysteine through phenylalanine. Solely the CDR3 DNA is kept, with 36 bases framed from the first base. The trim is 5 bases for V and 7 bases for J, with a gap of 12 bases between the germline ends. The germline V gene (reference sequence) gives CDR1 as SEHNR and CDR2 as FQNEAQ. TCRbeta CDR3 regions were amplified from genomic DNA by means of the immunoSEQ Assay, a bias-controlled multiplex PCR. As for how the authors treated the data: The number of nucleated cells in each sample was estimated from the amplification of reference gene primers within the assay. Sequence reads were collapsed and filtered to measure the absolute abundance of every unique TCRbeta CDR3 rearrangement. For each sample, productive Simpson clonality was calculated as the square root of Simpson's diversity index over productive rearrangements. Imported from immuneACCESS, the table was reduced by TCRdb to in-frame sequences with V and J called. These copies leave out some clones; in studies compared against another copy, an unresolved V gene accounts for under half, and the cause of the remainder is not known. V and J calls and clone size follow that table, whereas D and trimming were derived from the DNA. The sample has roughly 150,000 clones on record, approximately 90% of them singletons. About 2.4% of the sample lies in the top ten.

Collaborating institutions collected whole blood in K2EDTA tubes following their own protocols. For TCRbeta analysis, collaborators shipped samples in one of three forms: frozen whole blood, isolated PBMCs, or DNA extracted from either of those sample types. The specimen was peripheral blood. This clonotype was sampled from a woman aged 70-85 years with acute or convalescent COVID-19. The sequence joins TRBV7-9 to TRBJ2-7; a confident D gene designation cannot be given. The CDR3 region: CASSQANGEQYF. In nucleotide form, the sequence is TGTGCCAGCAGCCAAGCGAACGGGGAGCAGTACTTC.